The sequence of this T cell receptor (beta chain) was determined in a study of T cells in Graves' hyperthyroidism and ophthalmopathy (dated by TCRdb to the late 2010s). Background on the whole study: A discovery cohort of around 100 patients, about 44 with Graves' ophthalmopathy and fewer than 65 with stable Graves' hyperthyroidism, was used to find distinguishing TCR V-J signatures. The 100 discovery patients were randomly divided into training and test sets at a 7:3 ratio. An independent validation cohort of around 19 hyperthyroidism patients and roughly 16 patients who later progressed to ophthalmopathy tested prospective prediction of ophthalmopathy. In addition, the study compared T-cell repertoires in thyroid tissue and in blood from several Graves' hyperthyroidism patients. After sampling, hyperthyroidism patients received methimazole starting at 30 mg daily, and ophthalmopathy patients received high-dose intravenous methylprednisolone. TCR Vbeta CDR3 sequencing of 120 to 150 peripheral blood samples (under 45 ophthalmopathy, about 80 hyperthyroidism and roughly 17 progressor patients) is reported in the paper.

Stable Graves' hyperthyroidism was defined as the absence of progression to ophthalmopathy over 18 months of follow-up. Hyperthyroidism patients were aged 18 to 65 years and newly diagnosed, with disease duration of less than 2 months. The study excluded patients with uncontrolled infections, other autoimmune diseases, pregnancy or lactation. Clinical symptoms, serum thyroxine and TRAb, thyroid ultrasound, and orbital computed tomography formed the basis for the diagnoses. Total RNA was extracted using Trizol reagent, and RNA quality was assessed on an Agilent 2100 Bioanalyzer. Turning to this clonotype: Its target antigen remains unknown. No base-level quality is on record; no much larger clone is a single base apart.

The TCR beta CDR3 regions were amplified from RNA transcripts. The first round of RT-PCR for the TCR CDR3 was performed with the HTBI primer set and the Qiagen OneStep RT-PCR kit. Libraries were constructed in a second round of multiplex PCR, after which size selection and purification were carried out. Sequencing of the libraries was done on an Illumina HiSeq2000 using paired-end 100 bp reads. As for the authors' bioinformatics: SOAPnuke was used to process the raw data, with reads discarded if the reads contained adapters or uncalled bases, had a mean Phred below 15, or lacked an exact constant-primer or identifier match. High-quality paired reads were merged using COPE v1.2.5, and each unique nucleotide sequence was defined as a clonotype. MiTCR v1.1 was used to align clonotypes to the IMGT TRBV, TRBD and TRBJ reference segments. The analysis was restricted to V-J combinations with a frequency above 0.0001, which together covered around 99% of the repertoires. The TCS score was defined as F50 (clonal expansion) divided by E x V (chaos), with BLOSUM62-based TCRdist calculated between CDR3 peptides within each V-J. Welch's t-statistics and random forest reduced roughly 530 V-J features to under 15, which were used in a naive Bayes classifier (R e1071). Thyroid-blood repertoire similarity was quantified with the Morisita-Horn index. TCRdb reprocessed the public reads (quality trimming at Q25 with fastp, clone calling with MiXCR) and kept in-frame beta chains. Duplicate CDR3 protein sequences are folded into a single record with the most common DNA and genes. The V and J calls reflect TCRdb's pipeline rather than the authors' work. The sample table records about 46,000 distinct CDR3 sequences; approximately 49% of these occur just once. The biggest ten clones account for 32% of the sample.

Results and caveats for the whole study, not just this receptor: In validation, progression to ophthalmopathy was predicted by the model with 70.59% sensitivity and about 72% specificity, a median of roughly six months before onset. A model built on a 13 V-J signature distinguished ophthalmopathy from stable hyperthyroidism, reaching roughly 88% sensitivity and approximately 81% specificity in cross-validation and 80%/75% in testing. Sample size was not statistically predetermined, and blinding of investigators to group allocation was not performed. Most expanded thyroid clonotypes (frequency above 0.001) were also detected in blood, a finding suggesting that blood repertoires may reflect thyroid immune responses.

Sequences were obtained from peripheral blood or thyroid tissue (not recorded which). The receptor comes from a woman between 50 and 59 years old with Graves' hyperthyroidism.

The CDR3 protein is CSAKGLAGPSPKYEQYF. The nucleotides are TGCAGTGCCAAGGGACTAGCGGGACCGTCCCCTAAATACGAGCAGTACTTC. The sequence links TRBV20-1 to TRBJ2-7, with 13 bases matching TRBD2. Unmatched junction bases come to 15, with V trimmed by 6 bases and J by 4 bases. Reading the germline V gene (reference sequence) gives CDR1 DFQATT and CDR2 SNEGSKA. Including the terminal cysteine and phenylalanine, the CDR3 comprises 17 residues. The CDR3 DNA has 51 bases and is translated from base 1.